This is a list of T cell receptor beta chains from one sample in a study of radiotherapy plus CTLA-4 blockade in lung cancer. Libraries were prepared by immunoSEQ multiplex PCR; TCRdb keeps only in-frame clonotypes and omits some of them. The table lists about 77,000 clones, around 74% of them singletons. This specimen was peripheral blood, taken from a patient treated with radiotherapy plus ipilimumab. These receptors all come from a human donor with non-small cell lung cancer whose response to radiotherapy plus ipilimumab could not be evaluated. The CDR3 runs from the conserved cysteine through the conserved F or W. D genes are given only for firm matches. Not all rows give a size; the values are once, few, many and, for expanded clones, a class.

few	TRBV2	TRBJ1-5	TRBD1	TGTGCCAGTTTGAGAGACAGGGGAGGAAATCAGCCCCAGCATTTT	CASLRDRGGNQPQHF
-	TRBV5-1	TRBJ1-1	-	TGCGCCAGCAGCTTTCAAATGAACACTGAAGCTTTCTTT	CASSFQMNTEAFF
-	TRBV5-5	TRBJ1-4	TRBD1	TGTGCCAGCAGCCCTACAGGGGGAGGGGAAAAACTGTTTTTT	CASSPTGGGEKLFF
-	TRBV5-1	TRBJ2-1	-	TGCGCCAGCAGCTCCTCACCCGGAGTCAATGAGCAGTTCTTC	CASSSSPGVNEQFF
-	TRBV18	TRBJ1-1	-	TGTGCCAGCTCCCGACAGGAATATAACACTGAAGCTTTCTTT	CASSRQEYNTEAFF
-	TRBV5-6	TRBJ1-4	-	TGTGCCAGCAGCTTGGGGGCGGGTCCTAATGAAAAACTGTTTTTT	CASSLGAGPNEKLFF
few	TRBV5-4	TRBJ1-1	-	TGTGCCAGCACCCTACAGGGTGAAGCTTTCTTT	CASTLQGEAFF
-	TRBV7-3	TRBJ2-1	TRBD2	TGTGCCAGCAGCTTAGAGACTAGCGGGGGGTACAATGAGCAGTTCTTC	CASSLETSGGYNEQFF
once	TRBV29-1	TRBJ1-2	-	TGCAGCGTTGCCCCGGGAATCGTGTCCGGCTACACCTTC	CSVAPGIVSGYTF
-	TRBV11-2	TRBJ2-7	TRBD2	TGTGCCAGCAGCTTAGTCCGAACGGGGGGGCCGAGGTACGAGCAGTACTTC	CASSLVRTGGPRYEQYF
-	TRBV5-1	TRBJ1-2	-	TGCGCCAGCAGCTTGGATCCGGGTCCCTATGGCTACACCTTC	CASSLDPGPYGYTF
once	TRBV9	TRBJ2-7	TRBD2	TGTGCCAGCAGCGCCGGACTAGCCGAGGCCTACGAGCAGTACTTC	CASSAGLAEAYEQYF
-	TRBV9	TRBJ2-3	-	TGTGCCAGCAGCGTGGCGGGGAGCACAGATACGCAGTATTTT	CASSVAGSTDTQYF
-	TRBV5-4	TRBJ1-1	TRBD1	TGTGCCAGCAGCTTACAGGGGGCGAATGAAGCTTTCTTT	CASSLQGANEAFF
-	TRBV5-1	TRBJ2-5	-	TGCGCCAGCAGCTTGGTAGGGCGTCCCCAGGGTGGGGAGACCCAGTACTTC	CASSLVGRPQGGETQYF
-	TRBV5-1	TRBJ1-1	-	TGCGCCAGCAGCGGATTCGGGGGAGACACTGAAGCTTTCTTT	CASSGFGGDTEAFF
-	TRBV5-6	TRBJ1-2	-	TGTGCCAGCAGCCTCGCTATAGGGGGGGGCTATGGCTACACCTTC	CASSLAIGGGYGYTF
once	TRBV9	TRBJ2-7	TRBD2	TGTGCCAGCAGCGTGGGAACGGGGGGGCCGGGATACGAGCAGTACTTC	CASSVGTGGPGYEQYF
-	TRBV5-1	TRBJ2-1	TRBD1	TGCGCCAGCAGCTTGACCGGGACAGGAAACAATGAGCAGTTCTTC	CASSLTGTGNNEQFF
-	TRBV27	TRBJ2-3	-	TGTGCCAGCAGTCAAACAGGGCAAAATACGCAGTATTTT	CASSQTGQNTQYF
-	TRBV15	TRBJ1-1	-	TGTGCCACCAGCAGCGTGCTGGGGGGGAACACTGAAGCTTTCTTT	CATSSVLGGNTEAFF
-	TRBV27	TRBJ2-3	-	TGTGCCAGCAGTTCTAATTCGATAGATACGCAGTATTTT	CASSSNSIDTQYF
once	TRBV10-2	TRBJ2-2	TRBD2	TGCGCCAGCAGTTTACTAGCGGGAGTTAACGGGGAGCTGTTTTTT	CASSLLAGVNGELFF
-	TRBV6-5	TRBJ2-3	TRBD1	TGTGCCAGCAGTTACCGGACAGGGGGTATGGATACGCAGTATTTT	CASSYRTGGMDTQYF
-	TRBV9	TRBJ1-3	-	TGTGCCAGCAGCGCCCCGCCGGGGACCATATATTTT	CASSAPPGTIYF
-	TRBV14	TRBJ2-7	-	TGTGCCAGCAGCCAAGCCCAAGTAGGGGCCTGGATTACCCTCTACGAGCAGTACTTC	CASSQAQVGAWITLYEQYF